This is a list of T cell receptor beta chains from one sample in a study of regulatory T cells in long-lasting Graves disease. Each CDR3 protein is one row after TCRdb ran MiXCR on the multiplex PCR reads. The data show 450,000 to 700,000 distinct CDR3 sequences, approximately 15% seen once. The same sample was also used in a study of T cells in Graves' hyperthyroidism and ophthalmopathy.

The sequencing used peripheral blood mononuclear cells (PBMCs), collected at new diagnosis, from a patient treated with antithyroid drugs. These receptors were taken from a young man with Graves disease. Both conserved end residues are part of each CDR3. A D gene is named only where the DNA matches it firmly. For some rows the clone size is stated as once, few or many, or as a class when expanded; others skip it.

d_gene: -
j_gene: TRBJ1-1
v_gene: TRBV6-5
len: 13
abundance: many
CDR3aa: CASSYSIQAPAFF
CDR3nt: TGTGCCAGCAGTTACTCGATTCAGGCCCCGGCTTTCTTT

d_gene: TRBD2
j_gene: TRBJ2-7
v_gene: TRBV13
len: 15
abundance: many
CDR3aa: CASSPKREGRYEQYF
CDR3nt: TGTGCCAGCAGCCCAAAACGGGAGGGCCGCTACGAGCAGTACTTC

d_gene: -
j_gene: TRBJ2-1
v_gene: TRBV20-1
len: 15
abundance: few
CDR3aa: CSARDPGVIPNEQFF
CDR3nt: TGCAGTGCTAGAGACCCGGGAGTGATTCCCAATGAGCAGTTCTTC

d_gene: TRBD2
j_gene: TRBJ2-1
v_gene: TRBV7-3
len: 16
abundance: -
CDR3aa: CASSPASGLAHNEQFF
CDR3nt: TGTGCCAGCAGCCCTGCATCGGGACTAGCGCACAATGAGCAGTTCTTC

d_gene: -
j_gene: TRBJ2-3
v_gene: TRBV27
len: 15
abundance: many
CDR3aa: CASSLAHRGTDTQYF
CDR3nt: TGTGCCAGCAGTTTAGCGCACAGGGGCACAGATACGCAGTATTTT

d_gene: -
j_gene: TRBJ2-7
v_gene: TRBV27
len: 13
abundance: many
CDR3aa: CASSLSALREQYF
CDR3nt: TGTGCCAGCAGTTTATCTGCCCTCCGCGAGCAGTACTTC

d_gene: -
j_gene: TRBJ2-3
v_gene: TRBV20-1
len: 15
abundance: many
CDR3aa: CSAGKSRGGTDTQYF
CDR3nt: TGCAGTGCGGGAAAGTCGAGGGGGGGGACAGATACGCAGTATTTT

d_gene: -
j_gene: TRBJ2-7
v_gene: TRBV5-1
len: 11
abundance: many
CDR3aa: CASSYYYEQYF
CDR3nt: TGCGCCAGCAGCTACTACTACGAGCAGTACTTC

d_gene: -
j_gene: TRBJ1-5
v_gene: TRBV12-3/TRBV12-4
len: 16
abundance: many
CDR3aa: CASSLDSQYPNQPQHF
CDR3nt: TGTGCCAGCAGTTTAGATTCCCAGTACCCCAATCAGCCCCAGCATTTT

d_gene: -
j_gene: TRBJ1-2
v_gene: TRBV2
len: 12
abundance: many
CDR3aa: CASRGGPTGYTF
CDR3nt: TGTGCCAGCAGGGGCGGTCCAACCGGCTACACCTTC

d_gene: -
j_gene: TRBJ2-7
v_gene: TRBV10-3
len: 15
abundance: many
CDR3aa: CAISDSGVPPYEQYF
CDR3nt: TGTGCCATCAGTGACTCAGGGGTCCCTCCCTACGAGCAGTACTTC

d_gene: -
j_gene: TRBJ2-5
v_gene: TRBV6-1
len: 14
abundance: -
CDR3aa: CASRDVLTSKTQYF
CDR3nt: TGTGCCAGCAGGGACGTACTAACCTCGAAGACCCAGTACTTC

d_gene: TRBD2
j_gene: TRBJ2-7
v_gene: TRBV7-2
len: 19
abundance: few
CDR3aa: CASSLEGSGRAVSLREQYF
CDR3nt: TGTGCCAGCAGCTTAGAGGGAAGCGGGAGGGCCGTGAGTCTCAGGGAGCAGTACTTC

d_gene: TRBD2
j_gene: TRBJ2-5
v_gene: TRBV12-3/TRBV12-4
len: 16
abundance: few
CDR3aa: CASSSWPLTSTETQYF
CDR3nt: TGTGCCAGCAGTTCTTGGCCCCTGACTAGCACGGAGACCCAGTACTTC

d_gene: TRBD2
j_gene: TRBJ2-5
v_gene: TRBV5-1
len: 16
abundance: many
CDR3aa: CASSKGLAGDIETQYF
CDR3nt: TGCGCCAGCAGCAAGGGACTAGCGGGAGATATAGAGACCCAGTACTTC

d_gene: -
j_gene: TRBJ1-6
v_gene: TRBV5-6
len: 15
abundance: many
CDR3aa: CASSPRGGLNSPLHF
CDR3nt: TGTGCCAGCAGCCCGCGGGGGGGACTCAATTCACCCCTCCACTTT

d_gene: -
j_gene: TRBJ2-7
v_gene: TRBV12-3/TRBV12-4
len: 13
abundance: few
CDR3aa: CASSLRSPYEQYF
CDR3nt: TGTGCCAGCAGTTTAAGGAGTCCCTACGAGCAGTACTTC

d_gene: TRBD1
j_gene: TRBJ1-6
v_gene: TRBV12-3/TRBV12-4
len: 14
abundance: -
CDR3aa: CASRTDRGNSPLHF
CDR3nt: TGTGCCAGCAGGACGGACAGGGGTAATTCACCCCTCCACTTT

d_gene: TRBD1
j_gene: TRBJ2-7
v_gene: TRBV27
len: 14
abundance: few
CDR3aa: CASSPFGQGYEQYF
CDR3nt: TGTGCCAGCAGTCCTTTTGGACAGGGGTACGAGCAGTACTTC

d_gene: -
j_gene: TRBJ1-1
v_gene: TRBV6-9
len: 15
abundance: -
CDR3aa: CASSYGRQLKTEAFF
CDR3nt: TGTGCCAGCAGTTACGGAAGGCAGTTAAAAACTGAAGCTTTCTTT

d_gene: -
j_gene: TRBJ2-5
v_gene: TRBV10-3
len: 12
abundance: -
CDR3aa: CASKGGRETQYF
CDR3nt: TGTGCCAGCAAGGGGGGAAGAGAGACCCAGTACTTC

d_gene: TRBD2
j_gene: TRBJ2-1
v_gene: TRBV20-1
len: 14
abundance: many
CDR3aa: CSGLAGDTYNEQFF
CDR3nt: TGCAGTGGGCTGGCGGGAGATACCTACAATGAGCAGTTCTTC

d_gene: -
j_gene: TRBJ1-2
v_gene: TRBV11-3
len: 19
abundance: many
CDR3aa: CASSLKSPTGDDGNYGYTF
CDR3nt: TGTGCCAGCAGCTTAAAATCCCCCACAGGCGATGACGGAAACTATGGCTACACCTTC

d_gene: TRBD2
j_gene: TRBJ2-1
v_gene: TRBV20-1
len: 11
abundance: many
CDR3aa: CSASTGGEQFF
CDR3nt: TGCAGTGCTAGTACGGGAGGTGAGCAGTTCTTC

d_gene: TRBD1
j_gene: TRBJ1-2
v_gene: TRBV29-1
len: 13
abundance: many
CDR3aa: CSVVMTGGVGYTF
CDR3nt: TGCAGCGTTGTTATGACAGGGGGGGTTGGCTACACCTTC

d_gene: TRBD1
j_gene: TRBJ1-2
v_gene: TRBV29-1
len: 16
abundance: many
CDR3aa: CSVDETGKKEGYGYTF
CDR3nt: TGCAGCGTTGATGAGACAGGGAAGAAAGAGGGATATGGCTACACCTTC

d_gene: -
j_gene: TRBJ2-7
v_gene: TRBV7-2
len: 15
abundance: many
CDR3aa: CASSLGQGTIYEQYF
CDR3nt: TGTGCCAGCAGCTTAGGGCAGGGGACCATTTACGAGCAGTACTTC

d_gene: -
j_gene: TRBJ2-7
v_gene: TRBV14
len: 14
abundance: -
CDR3aa: CASSQGVGSYEQYF
CDR3nt: TGTGCCAGCAGCCAAGGAGTAGGTTCCTACGAGCAGTACTTC

d_gene: TRBD2
j_gene: TRBJ2-7
v_gene: TRBV7-6
len: 17
abundance: -
CDR3aa: CASSSLRGLRETHEQYF
CDR3nt: TGTGCCAGCAGCTCCCTACGGGGTCTGCGGGAGACCCACGAGCAGTACTTC

d_gene: -
j_gene: TRBJ1-2
v_gene: TRBV19
len: 13
abundance: few
CDR3aa: CASSMAGVDGYTF
CDR3nt: TGTGCCAGTAGTATGGCCGGGGTGGACGGCTACACCTTC

d_gene: -
j_gene: TRBJ1-2
v_gene: TRBV30
len: 14
abundance: -
CDR3aa: CAWSAARERFGYTF
CDR3nt: TGTGCCTGGAGTGCGGCCCGAGAACGTTTTGGCTACACCTTC